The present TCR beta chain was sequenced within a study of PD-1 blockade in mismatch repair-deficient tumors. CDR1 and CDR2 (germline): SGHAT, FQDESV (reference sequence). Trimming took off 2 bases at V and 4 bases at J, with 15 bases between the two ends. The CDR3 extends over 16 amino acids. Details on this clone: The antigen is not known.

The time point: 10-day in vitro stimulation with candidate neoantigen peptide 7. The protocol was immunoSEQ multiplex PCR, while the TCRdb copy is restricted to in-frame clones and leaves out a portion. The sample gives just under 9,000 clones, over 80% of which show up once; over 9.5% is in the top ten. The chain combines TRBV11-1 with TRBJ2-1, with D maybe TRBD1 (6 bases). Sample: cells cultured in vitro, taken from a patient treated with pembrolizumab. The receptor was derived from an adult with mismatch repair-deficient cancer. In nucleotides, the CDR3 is TGTGCCAGCAGCTTACGCCAGGGGTCCCTTTACAATGAGCAGTTCTTC. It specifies CASSLRQGSLYNEQFF. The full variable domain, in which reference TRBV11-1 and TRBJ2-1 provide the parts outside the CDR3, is EAEVAQSPRYKITEKSQAVAFWCDPISGHATLYWYRQILGQGPELLVQFQDESVVDDSQLPKDRFSAERLKGVDSTLKIQPAELGDSAMYLCASSLRQGSLYNEQFFGPGTRLTVL.